This paragraph covers one TCR beta chain sequence. No antigen is known for it. The ends lost 5 bases at V and 6 bases at J; junction bases unmatched: 8. There are 15 residues in the CDR3. Germline CDR1 is SGHAT and CDR2 is FQNNGV. This specimen comes from a study of chemoradiotherapy in HPV16-positive cancers. Overall study results and limits: HPV-specific T cells were functionally defined from only a couple of HPV16-positive patients. Better recurrence-free survival went with HPV-responsive T-cell expansion in HPV16-positive patients.

Repeated repertoire sampling spanned the course of chemoradiotherapy. The method was immunoSEQ multiplex PCR; TCRdb's version includes in-frame clones alone and lacks a portion of them. The data show approximately 2,600 clones, about 80% seen once. This receptor was identified in a human donor with HPV-associated anogenital cancer. V and J are TRBV11-2 and TRBJ1-5; TRBD1 matches 9 bases. This specimen consisted of tumor tissue, obtained from a patient who underwent chemoradiotherapy. CDR3 residues: CASSRTGGWSQPQHF. The CDR3 DNA follows: TGTGCCAGCAGCCGCACAGGGGGCTGGAGTCAGCCCCAGCATTTT.